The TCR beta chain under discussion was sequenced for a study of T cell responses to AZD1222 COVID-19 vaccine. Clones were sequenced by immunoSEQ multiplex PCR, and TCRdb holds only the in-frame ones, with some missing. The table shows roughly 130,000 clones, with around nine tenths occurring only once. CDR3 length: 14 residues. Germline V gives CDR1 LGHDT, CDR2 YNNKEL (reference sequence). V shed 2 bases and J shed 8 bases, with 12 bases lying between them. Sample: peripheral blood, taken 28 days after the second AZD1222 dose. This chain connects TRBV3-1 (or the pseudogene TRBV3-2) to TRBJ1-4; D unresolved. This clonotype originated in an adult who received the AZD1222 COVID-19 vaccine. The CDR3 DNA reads TGTGCCAGCAGCCAAAATTTGGGCACCGAAAAACTGTTTTTT. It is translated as CASSQNLGTEKLFF.